This entry lists 13 T cell receptor beta chains sequenced from one sample in a study of shared clonotypes between healthy human individuals. Sequencing was performed with immunoSEQ multiplex PCR; in TCRdb, only in-frame clones are kept and a portion is missing. The sample has roughly 2 million clones, 85% to 95% seen once. Sample: naive CD4+ T cells sorted from blood. Subset of the sample: CD45RA+ positively selected. The receptors were sampled from a young man in good health.

The V call is TRBV27, the J call TRBJ2-7; 7 positions match TRBD1. The CDR3 totals 15 residues. The V segment lost 6 bases and the J segment 4 bases; nucleotides outside the gene matches: 12. Germline V gene data show CDR1 as MNHEY and CDR2 as SMNVEV (reference sequence). The CDR3 spells CASSDKGQFFYEQYF. The CDR3 nucleotides read TGTGCCAGCAGCGATAAGGGACAGTTTTTTTACGAGCAGTACTTC.

This chain links TRBV29-1 with TRBJ1-1, with D maybe TRBD1 (5 bases). This CDR3 spans 12 amino acids. Germline CDR1 and CDR2: SQVTM and ANQGSEA. The germline V and J ends were trimmed by 4 bases and 4 bases, with 10 bases remaining between them. CDR3 nucleotide sequence: TGCAGCGTTGGGCTGGGGCTCACTGAAGCTTTCTTT. Its protein is CSVGLGLTEAFF.

CDR3 in DNA: TGTGCCAGCAGTGGGACTAGCGGGGACACAGATACGCAGTATTTT. Residues: CASSGTSGDTDTQYF. The chain recombines TRBV6-1 with TRBJ2-3, with 12 bases aligning to TRBD2. J gave up 2 bases and V 4 bases, and 1 base lay outside the gene matches. This CDR3 contains 15 residues. Per germline, CDR1 MNHNS and CDR2 SASEGT.

The V gene is TRBV5-1, the J gene TRBJ2-1; D is perhaps TRBD1 or TRBD2 (5 bases each). The ends were cut back, 5 bases at V and 7 bases at J, with 19 bases in the middle. The CDR3 is 15 residues long. Germline CDR1 and CDR2: SGHRS and YFSETQ. The CDR3 is CASRLGPGTENEQFF. CDR3 bases: TGCGCCAGCAGGCTTGGACCCGGGACCGAAAATGAGCAGTTCTTC.

CDR3 sequence: CASSPAQSPLHF. The CDR3 region has the DNA TGTGCCAGCAGCCCGGCCCAGTCACCCCTCCACTTT. The rearrangement uses TRBV7-2 and TRBJ1-6, with no clear D. The V end was cut by 5 bases, the J end by 10 bases, with 9 bases between. The CDR3 has 12 amino acids. CDR1 and CDR2 from the germline V gene are SGHTA and FQGNSA.

The chain recombines TRBV7-2 with TRBJ2-7; D possibly corresponds to TRBD2 (6 bases). Germline V gives CDR1 SGHTA, CDR2 FQGNSA. V lost 6 bases, J lost 3 bases, and 21 bases lay in between. The CDR3 is made up of 16 amino acids. CDR3 coding DNA: TGTGCCAGCAGTAAGGATGGGCAGTCGGGACTCTACGAGCAGTACTTC. Translating gives CASSKDGQSGLYEQYF.

The genes are TRBV5-1 and TRBJ2-7; D is perhaps TRBD2 (6 bases). CDR1 and CDR2 from the germline V gene are SGHRS and YFSETQ. CDR3 length: 13 amino acids. Trimming took 5 bases from V and 6 from J, leaving 15 bases between them. CDR3 coding DNA: TGCGCCAGCAGTTTTAGCGGTGGACGCGAGCAGTACTTC. Amino acids: CASSFSGGREQYF.

V is TRBV7-9 and J is TRBJ2-3, with 10 bases that match TRBD2. In germline, CDR1 is SEHNR, CDR2 FQNEAQ (reference sequence). The CDR3 loop spans 15 amino acids. V dropped 6 bases and J dropped 4; count of bases not matched to a gene: 7. The CDR3 reads CASRERGGRADTQYF. The CDR3 DNA reads TGTGCCAGCAGAGAGCGGGGGGGAAGAGCAGATACGCAGTATTTT.

This chain joins TRBV5-1 and TRBJ2-5, with 10 positions matching TRBD1. The CDR3 is 13 residues long. J gave up 3 bases and V 5 bases, and 1 base lay outside the gene matches. Germline CDR1 is SGHRS and CDR2 is YFSETQ. The CDR3 reads CASRGTGEETQYF. The DNA for the CDR3 is TGCGCCAGCAGAGGGACAGGGGAAGAGACCCAGTACTTC. The variable domain in full, completed from reference TRBV5-1 and TRBJ2-5, reads KAGVTQTPRYLIKTRGQQVTLSCSPISGHRSVSWYQQTPGQGLQFLFEYFSETQRNKGNFPGRFSGRQFSNSRSEMNVSTLELGDSALYLCASRGTGEETQYFGPGTRLLVL.

The chain uses TRBV5-1 and TRBJ2-7, with D hard to call. Trimming took 4 bases from V and 2 from J, leaving 10 bases between them. Germline loops: CDR1 SGHRS, CDR2 YFSETQ. The CDR3 is 13 residues long. CDR3 in amino acids: CASSKDATYEQYF. DNA of the CDR3: TGCGCCAGCAGCAAGGACGCCACCTACGAGCAGTACTTC. Using reference TRBV5-1 and TRBJ2-7 for the parts outside the CDR3, the full variable domain is KAGVTQTPRYLIKTRGQQVTLSCSPISGHRSVSWYQQTPGQGLQFLFEYFSETQRNKGNFPGRFSGRQFSNSRSEMNVSTLELGDSALYLCASSKDATYEQYFGPGTRLTVT.

This chain uses TRBV30 with TRBJ1-3; tentatively, D is TRBD1 (5 bases). Germline values: CDR1 GTSNPN, CDR2 SVGIG (reference sequence). V lost 4 bases and J lost 3, with 19 bases in between. The CDR3 is 16 residues long. DNA of the CDR3: TGTGCCTGGACAGTAGGAGGGGTAGGGGTTGGAAACACCATATATTTT. It encodes CAWTVGGVGVGNTIYF.

This sequence joins TRBV15 and TRBJ2-1; D possibly corresponds to TRBD1 (6 bases). V was shortened by 5 bases and J by 6 bases, with 8 bases between the two germline ends. The germline V gene encodes CDR1 LNHNV and CDR2 YYDKDF (reference sequence). This CDR3 has 12 residues. This chain's CDR3 is CATSVQGNEQFF. CDR3 DNA sequence: TGTGCCACCAGCGTACAGGGCAATGAGCAGTTCTTC. Filled out from reference TRBV15 and TRBJ2-1, the complete variable domain reads DAMVIQNPRYQVTQFGKPVTLSCSQTLNHNVMYWYQQKSSQAPKLLFHYYDKDFNNEADTPDNFQSRRPNTSFCFLDIRSPGLGDTAMYLCATSVQGNEQFFGPGTRLTVL.

V is TRBV6-6 and J is TRBJ2-7; 7 nucleotides agree with TRBD2. The ends lost 10 bases at V and 0 bases at J; junction bases unmatched: 6. The CDR3 has 13 residues. Germline V CDR1 and CDR2: MNHNY, SVGAGI (reference sequence). CDR3 DNA: TGTGCCACCGGAGGGAGGGCCTCCTACGAGCAGTACTTC. Its translation is CATGGRASYEQYF.